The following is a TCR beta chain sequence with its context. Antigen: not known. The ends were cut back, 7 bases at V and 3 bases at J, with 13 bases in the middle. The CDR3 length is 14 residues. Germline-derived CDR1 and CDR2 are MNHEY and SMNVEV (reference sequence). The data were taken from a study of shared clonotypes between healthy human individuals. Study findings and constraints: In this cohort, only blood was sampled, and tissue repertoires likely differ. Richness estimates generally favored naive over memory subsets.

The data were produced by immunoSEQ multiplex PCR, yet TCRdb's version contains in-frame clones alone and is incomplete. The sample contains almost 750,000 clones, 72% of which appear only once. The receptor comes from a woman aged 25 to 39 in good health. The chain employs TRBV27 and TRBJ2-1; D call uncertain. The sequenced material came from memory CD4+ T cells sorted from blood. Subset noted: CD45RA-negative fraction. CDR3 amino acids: CASIVSVGYNEQFF. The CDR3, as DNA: TGTGCCAGCATCGTTTCGGTGGGCTACAATGAGCAGTTCTTC.